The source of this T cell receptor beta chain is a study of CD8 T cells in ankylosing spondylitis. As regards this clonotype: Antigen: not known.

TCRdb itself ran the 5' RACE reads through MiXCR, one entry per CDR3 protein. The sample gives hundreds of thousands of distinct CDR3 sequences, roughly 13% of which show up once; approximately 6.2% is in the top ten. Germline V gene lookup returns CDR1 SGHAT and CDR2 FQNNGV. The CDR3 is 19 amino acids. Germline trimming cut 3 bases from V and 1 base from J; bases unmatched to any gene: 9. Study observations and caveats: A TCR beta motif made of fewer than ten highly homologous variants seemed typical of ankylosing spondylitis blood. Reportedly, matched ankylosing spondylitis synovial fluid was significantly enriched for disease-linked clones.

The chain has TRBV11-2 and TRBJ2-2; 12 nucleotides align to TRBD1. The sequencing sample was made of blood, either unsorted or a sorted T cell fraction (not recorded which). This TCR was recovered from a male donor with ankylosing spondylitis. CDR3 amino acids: CASSFWGQGAVWNTGELFF. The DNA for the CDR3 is TGTGCCAGCAGCTTTTGGGGACAGGGGGCAGTCTGGAACACCGGGGAGCTGTTTTTT.